A single sample is the source of the 5 T cell receptor beta chains below, sequenced in a study of blood T cell repertoires in COVID-19. Profiled with immunoSEQ multiplex PCR; TCRdb holds only in-frame clones, not every one. The profile shows 200,000 to 250,000 clones, approximately 90% of them singletons. The sequenced material came from peripheral blood. Receptors originate from a man aged 25-45 years with COVID-19, enrolled during active disease.

The V call is TRBV7-3, the J call TRBJ1-5, with 9 bases aligning to TRBD1. Germline CDR1 reads SGHTA; CDR2 reads FQGTGA. There are 15 residues in the CDR3. V shed 5 bases, J shed 6 bases, and the junction held 8 bases outside the gene matches. The CDR3 protein is CASSLQQGARQPQHF. CDR3 nucleotides: TGTGCCAGCAGCCTTCAACAGGGGGCGCGTCAGCCCCAGCATTTT.

V gene TRBV12-5 combines with J gene TRBJ2-7, with 7 bases identical to TRBD2. J gave up 2 bases and V 11 bases, and 6 bases lay outside the gene matches. Germline loops: CDR1 LGHNT, CDR2 FRNRAP. This CDR3 has 12 amino acids. The CDR3 region has the DNA TGTGCTTCCCGGGGGGTAACCTACGAGCAGTACTTC. Protein: CASRGVTYEQYF.

This sequence joins TRBV20-1 and TRBJ2-2; 10 bases fit TRBD2. The CDR3 totals 17 residues. The V gene's germline CDR1 is DFQATT and CDR2 SNEGSKA (reference sequence). The junction had 7 bases not matched to a gene; V was cut back by 3 bases and J by 0 bases. Written as DNA, the CDR3 is TGCAGTGCTAGTACGGGACTAGCGTCGACGAACACCGGGGAGCTGTTTTTT. This encodes CSASTGLASTNTGELFF.

CDR3: CASRPETGGYGYTF. CDR3 nucleotide sequence: TGTGCCAGCAGACCAGAGACAGGGGGCTATGGCTACACCTTC. V usage is TRBV6-5 and J usage is TRBJ1-2; TRBD1 aligns across 9 bases. The trim removed 6 bases at V and 4 bases at J, leaving 6 bases unmatched. The CDR3 runs 14 residues. Germline CDR1 reads MNHEY; CDR2 reads SVGAGI.

This clone was detected once. The J gene is TRBJ2-7, the V gene TRBV24-1, with TRBD2 matching over 8 bases. The trim removed 3 bases at V and 3 bases at J, leaving 12 bases unmatched. The CDR3 is 17 residues long. CDR1 KGHDR and CDR2 SFDVKD come from the germline V gene. CDR3 sequence (DNA): TGTGCCACCAGTGATCCCGAACTAGCGGTTATTATCTACGAGCAGTACTTC. It translates to CATSDPELAVIIYEQYF.